This T cell receptor beta chain was obtained from a study of blood T cell repertoires in COVID-19 (dated by TCRdb to the early 2020s). Regarding the study in general: The collaborator samples originated in the United States, Italy and Spain and spanned the acute and convalescent phases of COVID-19. The prospective study material was composed of cDNA or gDNA derived from T cells, B-cell-depleted T cells, or PBMCs. Subjects who had been exposed to COVID-19, were actively infected with it, or had recovered from it provided the deeply sampled blood TCRbeta repertoires that made up the dataset. The repertoires were released in a freely available public database intended as a resource for research on the immune response to SARS-CoV-2. The samples were drawn from the first 160 participants of the ongoing ImmuneRACE study and from about 1,200 subjects provided by 6 global collaborators. Sample metadata almost always included a de-identified subject ID, COVID-19 status, age in years and sex. Where HLA class I and class II types were available, the types were taken from metadata supplied by the sample provider, not from assay-based typing.

V loses 6 bases at its end and J loses 4 bases; junction bases beyond the gene matches: 11. The germline V gene (reference sequence) gives CDR1 as MNHEY and CDR2 as SMNVEV. There are 17 amino acids in the CDR3, from cysteine to phenylalanine inclusive. Only the CDR3 region is kept as DNA, spanning 51 bases read in frame from base 1. TCRbeta CDR3 regions were amplified from genomic DNA using the immunoSEQ Assay, a bias-controlled multiplex PCR. Per the authors' processing: The number of nucleated cells in each sample was estimated from the amplification of reference gene primers within the assay. Sequence reads were collapsed and filtered to measure the absolute abundance of every unique TCRbeta CDR3 rearrangement. For each sample, productive Simpson clonality was calculated as the square root of Simpson's diversity index over productive rearrangements. Not all clones reach the TCRdb copy of this immuneACCESS table, which keeps in-frame sequences only. Checked studies attribute under half of the gap to unresolved V genes and leave the rest unexplained. That table gives V, J and clone size, and the DNA gave D and trimming. Recorded for this sample are about 60,000 clones; about 75% of them occurred a single time. Together, the top ten hold around 20% of the sample.

As to this clone: No cognate antigen has been identified for it. No qualities accompany the bases; no much larger clone lies one base away.

The collaborating institutions used their own protocols to collect whole blood in K2EDTA tubes. Collaborator samples were shipped for TCRbeta analysis as frozen whole blood, isolated PBMCs, or DNA extracted from either sample type. What the study reported, not specific to this receptor: The quantity of clinical and demographic metadata differed by source and by participant and was supplied without curation.

The specimen sequenced was peripheral blood. This sequence was found in a man between 45 and 60 years old with active or convalescent COVID-19. This receptor chain uses TRBV27 and TRBJ2-1, and 11 junctional nucleotides match TRBD2. The DNA sequence is as follows: TGTGCCAGCAGCCCCTACCTAGCGGGGGGCGCATACAATGAGCAGTTCTTC. Translated, it gives CASSPYLAGGAYNEQFF.